The sequence of this TCR beta chain was determined in a study of shared clonotypes between healthy human individuals. Study outcomes and limitations: Around 4.9% of naive CD4 clonotypes were shared across a handful of donors.

This clone was detected only once. Its target is unknown. Profiling relied on immunoSEQ multiplex PCR, and the TCRdb table lists in-frame clones only, not all of them. The sample lists millions of clones, under 95% occurring once. Trimming cost V 0 bases and J 4 bases, with 16 bases left between them. Per germline, CDR1 MNHEY and CDR2 SMNVEV (reference sequence). This CDR3 contains 16 residues. In the naive CD8 group, cells lacked CD45RO and were positively selected for CCR7, so terminally differentiated effector memory CD45RA+ cells were left out. Healthy adults negative for HIV, lacking recent acute infections or vaccinations, served as donors.

Sequenced input: naive CD8+ T cells from PBMCs. The clonotype was recovered from a man between 18 and 35 years old in good health. Some clones in this sample may be carry-over from other donors' samples. The J gene is TRBJ2-7, the V gene TRBV27; tentatively, D is TRBD2 (6 bases). CDR3 region: CASSLSGYWGEYEQYF. The CDR3 region has the DNA TGTGCCAGCAGTTTATCGGGGTATTGGGGGGAATACGAGCAGTACTTC.